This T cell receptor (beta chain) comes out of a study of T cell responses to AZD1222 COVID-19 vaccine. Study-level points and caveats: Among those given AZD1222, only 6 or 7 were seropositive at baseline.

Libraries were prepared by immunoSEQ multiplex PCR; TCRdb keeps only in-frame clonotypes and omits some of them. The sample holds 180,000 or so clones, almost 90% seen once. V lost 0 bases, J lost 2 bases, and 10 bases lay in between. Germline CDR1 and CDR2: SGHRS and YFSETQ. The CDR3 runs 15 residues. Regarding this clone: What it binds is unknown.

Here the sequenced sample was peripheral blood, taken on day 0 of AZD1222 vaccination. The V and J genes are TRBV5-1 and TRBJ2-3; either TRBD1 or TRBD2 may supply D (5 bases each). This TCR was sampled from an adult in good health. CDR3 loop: CASSLARGDTDTQYF. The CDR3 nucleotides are TGCGCCAGCAGCTTGGCCCGAGGGGACACAGATACGCAGTATTTT.